The T cell receptor (beta chain) described here comes from a study of cytomegalovirus exposure and HLA in healthy donors (dated by TCRdb to 2016 to 2017). Looking at the study overall: An earlier analysis of approximately 600 of the donors reported 250 to 300 Gb of sequence data and some 100 million unique TCR beta sequences from roughly 180 million T cells. A later analysis re-analyzed previously published TCR beta repertoires from roughly 690 donors and added high-resolution HLA genotyping to study TCR occurrence patterns. Of the 300 to 500 genotyped donors, more than 75% were placed in the genetic ancestry cluster associated with self-reported Caucasian donors. A later genetic analysis took genome-wide SNP genotypes for about three fifths of the 666 donors and used that subset as a discovery cohort. An earlier analysis of 500 to 750 of the donors applied high-throughput TCR beta sequencing to assess whether each TCR beta V gene segment acted as functional or pseudogenic. Typing coverage varied by locus: roughly 629-640 donors for A, B, C, DRB1 and DQB1; roughly 560 for DQA1; about 590 for DPA1; 450 to 480 for DPB1. All discovery cohort repertoires had been generated using a single sequencing platform. Approximately 300 gigabases of sequencing data and roughly 80 million unique TCR sequences made up an early release that covered some 640 HLA-typed donors. On average, roughly 240,000 unique TCR beta nucleotide sequences were sequenced per donor among fewer than 500 genotyped donors of the cohort, with 15% to 20% of those sequences being non-productive. A handful of DR-DQ haplotypes were handled as single units for association and clustering because linkage in the cohort was strong. Both class I and class II loci were covered by HLA typing, at four-digit resolution. High-throughput TCR immunosequencing, statistical association of individual TCRs with disease status, and machine learning were combined to predict cytomegalovirus infection status. Donor age, sex, ethnicity and CMV serostatus were collected together with the repertoire data. Using immunosequencing, the study profiled T cell repertoires from 500 to 800 subjects and related those repertoires to cytomegalovirus serostatus. The aim of the study was to test whether cataloging public T cell receptors could identify signatures of past pathogen exposure. In addition to the first cohort of 500 to 850 subjects, a separate validation cohort of approximately 120 different subjects was used. Rather than drawing on any new phenotypic data, the later analysis identified candidate immune exposures from TCR beta sequences and the way those sequences occurred across donors.

The cohort was made up of about 670 healthy bone marrow donors. At the time of sampling, every cohort member was nominally healthy, though immune exposures that went unrecorded were likely present. The donor was CMV seropositive and was included in the group of 290 or so seropositive cohort members. A peripheral blood sample was collected from each donor, and TCR beta sequencing was performed on peripheral blood mononuclear cells. The Qiagen DNeasy Blood Extraction Kit was used to extract genomic DNA from the blood cell samples. Reading from cysteine to phenylalanine, the CDR3 counts 15 amino acids. CDR3 DNA is the only sequence kept; it has 45 bases, read in frame from the first base. A distance of 12 bases separates the germline ends of V and J, which lose 1 base and 4 bases respectively. CDR1 and CDR2, per the germline V gene, are SGHDT and YYEEEE. The research as a whole found: In the study, about 150 TCR beta chains were listed as associated with cytomegalovirus. This cohort had only TCR beta chains sequenced, and the lack of alpha or paired-chain data limited which features could be detected. In a later analysis, over 15,000 TCR beta sequences were associated with specific HLA alleles at a false discovery rate of 0.05. Over 15 rarely observed V segments, including chromosome 9 orphons, were excluded from the earlier analysis of several hundred of the donors because counts were too low. The 87-base-pair reads could not distinguish some IMGT-functional V segments, including TRBV6-2 and TRBV6-3, so those segments were excluded. According to a later analysis, most CMV-associated TCR beta chains appeared to be HLA-restricted, and the HLA associations seemed to be driven largely by CMV exposure. Three of the identified cytomegalovirus-associated TCR beta chains were confirmed in vitro to be specific for cytomegalovirus antigens. When HLA alleles, especially DR and DQ, strongly co-occurred, attributing TCR associations to individual alleles was difficult. In a later analysis, TCR association rates were found to vary across HLA loci, with the most associated TCRs seen for DRB1 alleles and the fewest for HLA-C alleles. It was suggested by the authors that the approach could potentially be generalized to other disease states and immunological phenotypes. Correlated functional status among segregating V segments might be attributable to linkage disequilibrium, but an unknown experimental factor could not be ruled out. Across donors, most TCR sequences were observed very rarely, whereas some public TCRs were present in many individuals. Presence/absence analyses assumed roughly uniform sequencing depth across donors, an assumption that may not hold. In an earlier analysis of roughly 500 of the donors, most TCR beta V segments appeared in productive rearrangements about 90% or about 30% of the time, broadly matching IMGT annotations. CMV serostatus was the only immune exposure information available for the cohort. A further reported finding was that TCR beta sequences accurately predicted the HLA-A and HLA-B alleles for most subjects in the first cohort. The sequencing pipeline was judged likely to have produced a cluster of highly shared sequence variants as a technical artifact. Because HLA typing was missing for some donors at each locus, association tests included only the typed subset. In a later analysis, several top co-occurrence clusters were reported to appear linked to parvovirus B19, influenza, CMV and Epstein-Barr virus. A later genetic analysis reported fewer N-insertions in productive TCRs among donors in an Asian-associated ancestry cluster than the roughly 720-donor mean. In both the original and validation cohorts, the classifier was reported to diagnose cytomegalovirus status with high specificity and sensitivity. V-gene and J-gene trimming of TCR beta chains was associated with a missense DCLRE1C variant in a later genetic analysis, and the association was replicated in an independent cohort. Compared with equally common non-associated chains, HLA-associated TCR beta chains in a later analysis were more clonally expanded and had lower generation probabilities.

As for this clone: This clone's antigen is unknown. Per-nucleotide qualities are absent, and no much larger clonotype sits a single base away.

Libraries were constructed by the immunoSEQ multiplex PCR assay. For the multiplex PCR, a mixture combining 60 forward primers for TCR Vbeta segments and 13 reverse primers for TCR Jbeta segments was used. The CDR3 region of rearranged TCR beta genes was amplified from genomic DNA with a multiplex PCR assay. On the Illumina HiSeq System, the amplified TCR beta libraries were sequenced as 87-base-pair reads. The authors processed their data as follows. In a later analysis, some 80 million unique TCR beta chains were counted across the 650 to 750 repertoires, and roughly 9.9 million of these chains were shared by at least two donors. To remove PCR and sequencing errors, raw reads were error-corrected and collapsed into unique sequences using a nearest-neighbor algorithm that merged closely related sequences. CDR3 sequences were aligned to IMGT reference sequences to assign V, D and J gene segments. For a sequence to be retained, at least a six-nucleotide match to both a V gene segment and a J gene segment was required. A rearrangement counted as productive if the CDR3 had no stop codons and remained in frame with V and J, and every other rearrangement counted as non-productive. CDR3 was defined according to IMGT convention as the region running from the second conserved V-encoded cysteine to the conserved J-encoded phenylalanine. Sequences without an unambiguous match to a single V gene segment were excluded from the earlier analysis of about 640 of the donors. In an earlier analysis of a few hundred of the donors, a V segment was called functional when productive rearrangements were above 56.7%, and segregating when the standard deviation between donors exceeded 5%. A statistical classification framework was developed to diagnose cytomegalovirus status using the catalog of TCR beta chain sequences. In a later analysis, TCR nucleotide sequences were compared against IMGT/GENE-DB human TR gene sequences so that V and J genes could be assigned. Using the TCRdist pipeline, a later analysis assigned CDR3 sequences along with most-parsimonious VDJ recombination scenarios. In a later analysis, each TCR beta chain was defined by its CDR3 amino acid sequence together with its V-gene family, and reads without a unique V-gene family were excluded. A later analysis removed roughly 590 highly shared, low-generation-probability nucleotide sequences to deal with suspected cross-contamination and a sequencing artifact. A later analysis calculated a clonal expansion index for each public chain from normalized within-repertoire ranks of inferred template counts. In a later analysis, generation probabilities were computed using a VDJ recombination model fitted to out-of-frame rearrangements, and the results were checked against IGoR. Hypergeometric tests were used in a later analysis to score TCR-TCR, TCR-HLA and TCR-CMV co-occurrence, with a repertoire-size bias correction applied to the TCR pairs. To estimate false discovery rates, a later analysis permuted the HLA or CMV assignments 20 times. A later analysis grouped co-occurring TCRs with DBSCAN, adding TCRdist sequence similarity when clustering within HLA-allele-positive subsets. For co-occurrence clustering, repertoires with fewer than 30,000 or more than 120,000 public chains were excluded, along with a handful of repertoires with anomalous nucleotide sharing. The source is immuneACCESS, and TCRdb retained only in-frame sequences with V and J called. Part of the clones is not carried over; for the studies checked, unresolved V genes explain less than half of this, and the remainder is unexplained. The V and J calls and clone size come from that table; D and trimming were worked out from the DNA. Counted in this sample were around 100,000 clones; around two thirds of them appeared once. About 2.6% of the sample is taken by the ten largest.

Recombination joined TRBV5-6 with TRBJ1-5; the D gene lacks a confident call. Sequenced sample: PBMCs. The clonotype comes from a man in his fifties or sixties in good health and CMV-seropositive. The CDR3: CASSLLARENQPQHF. The nucleotide sequence is TGTGCCAGCAGCTTGTTGGCTCGGGAAAATCAGCCCCAGCATTTT.